The clone carrying this T cell receptor (beta chain) showed up just once. The sample is drawn from a study of blood T cell repertoires in COVID-19. The CDR3 consists of 19 residues. V dropped 4 bases and J dropped 0; count of bases not matched to a gene: 11. Germline CDR1 reads SGHVS; CDR2 reads FQNEAQ. The assay was immunoSEQ multiplex PCR, and TCRdb's table has in-frame clones only and misses some. Of about 30,000 clones in the sample, 90% to 95% are singletons; the top ten hold about 4.1%. Sequences were obtained from peripheral blood. The TCR originated in a human donor with active COVID-19. The donor label of this sample is uncertain. The chain employs TRBV7-8 and TRBJ1-3, with 11 bases lining up with TRBD1. The CDR3 region is CASSSARTGGSGSGNTIYF. In DNA form, the CDR3 reads TGTGCCAGCAGCTCGGCCCGGACAGGGGGCTCAGGCTCTGGAAACACCATATATTTT.